These T cell receptor beta chains were read from a single sample in a study of beta chain features in type 1 diabetes. Profiling relied on immunoSEQ multiplex PCR, and the TCRdb table lists in-frame clones only, not all of them. The sample includes a few hundred thousand clones, roughly a tenth of them seen just once. Sequenced sample: central memory CD4+ T cells from blood. All receptors derive from a man aged 18 to 35 in good health. Each CDR3 is given with its conserved first and last residue. The D gene is left open where the match is weak. Rows may omit the clone size; those that give it use once, few, many or a size class.

J,V,size,D,DNA,CDR3
TRBJ2-7,TRBV7-9,NA,NA,TGTGCCAGCAGCCCCGACAGCCACGAGCAGTACTTC,CASSPDSHEQYF
TRBJ2-5,TRBV6-1,NA,NA,TGTGCCAGCAGTGAAAGCTATGGAGGGCTTAGCGGCCAAGAGACCCAGTACTTC,CASSESYGGLSGQETQYF
TRBJ1-1,TRBV29-1,few,NA,TGCAGCGTAGCCCGGACATATGAAGCTTTCTTT,CSVARTYEAFF
TRBJ2-3,TRBV30,NA,TRBD2,TGTGCCTGGAGTGGGACTAGCGGATTCACAGATACGCAGTATTTT,CAWSGTSGFTDTQYF
TRBJ2-3,TRBV7-3,few,TRBD2,TGTGCCAGCAGCTTAGCGGGAGTGGGGCCAGATACGCAGTATTTT,CASSLAGVGPDTQYF
TRBJ2-3,TRBV30,NA,TRBD2,TGTGCCTGGAAAGATTTGCGGACTAGCGGGACAGATACGCAGTATTTT,CAWKDLRTSGTDTQYF
TRBJ2-7,TRBV27,many,NA,TGTGCCAGCAGCGCCTCCCTAGCGCAGGAACGATACGAGCAGTACTTC,CASSASLAQERYEQYF
TRBJ2-5,TRBV7-2,NA,NA,TGTGCCAGCAGCATTCTGACAGGGCGGGGGGAGACCCAGTACTTC,CASSILTGRGETQYF
TRBJ2-1,TRBV30,NA,TRBD1,TGTGCCTGGACGGACAGGGCGTCTTACAATGAGCAGTTCTTC,CAWTDRASYNEQFF
TRBJ2-7,TRBV25-1,few,TRBD2,TGTGCCAGCAGTGGGACTAGCGGGAGGCTTCTCTACGAGCAGTACTTC,CASSGTSGRLLYEQYF
TRBJ2-4,TRBV4-1,many,TRBD2,TGCGCCAGCAGCCCGGAGCGGGAGAAGCACATTCAGTACTTC,CASSPEREKHIQYF
TRBJ2-1,TRBV9,few,NA,TGTGCCAGCAGCGTAGAGGCGGGTTCTACGTACAATGAGCAGTTCTTC,CASSVEAGSTYNEQFF
TRBJ1-1,TRBV20-1,NA,NA,TGCAGTGCTAGGAAGTCCACTGAAGCTTTCTTT,CSARKSTEAFF
TRBJ2-3,TRBV7-9,NA,NA,TGTGCCAGCAGCTTAAGTCTAAGCACAGATACGCAGTATTTT,CASSLSLSTDTQYF
TRBJ1-5,TRBV9,few,NA,TGTGCCAGCAGCGTAGGGGCAGGGGCTCCTTTCGGCAATCAGCCCCAGCATTTT,CASSVGAGAPFGNQPQHF
TRBJ2-1,TRBV30,few,NA,TGTGCCTGGAGTGTAAACGGGGCTGAGCAGTTCTTC,CAWSVNGAEQFF
TRBJ1-1,TRBV12-2,NA,NA,TGTGCAAGTCGCTCAGAAGCTTTCTTT,CASRSEAFF
TRBJ2-7,TRBV28,NA,NA,TGTGCCAGCAGTCCTTCGCCCCCTCCCGAGCAGTACTTC,CASSPSPPPEQYF
TRBJ2-2,TRBV7-3,few,NA,TGTGCCAGCAGCTTAACTTTGAACACCGGGGAGCTGTTTTTT,CASSLTLNTGELFF
TRBJ2-7,TRBV29-1,NA,TRBD2,TGCAGCGTTCGTGGGGGGGCCTACGAGCAGTACTTC,CSVRGGAYEQYF
TRBJ2-3,TRBV5-8,NA,NA,TGTGCCAGCAGCTCGGGACTCTCGGGCGCAGATACGCAGTATTTT,CASSSGLSGADTQYF
TRBJ2-4,TRBV19,NA,TRBD2,TGTGCCAGTAGCCCGGGGGGATTCCGAGCCAAAAACATTCAGTACTTC,CASSPGGFRAKNIQYF
TRBJ2-5,TRBV2,NA,NA,TGTGCCAGCAGCTCGAGGGAGACCCAGTACTTC,CASSSRETQYF
TRBJ2-3,TRBV7-8,NA,TRBD2,TGTGCCAGCAGCCTTGGACTAGCGGGAGGGACGCAGTATTTT,CASSLGLAGGTQYF
TRBJ2-1,TRBV30,NA,NA,TGTGCCTGGAGTATGGACTACTACAATGAGCAGTTCTTC,CAWSMDYYNEQFF
TRBJ2-1,TRBV5-6,NA,NA,TGTGCCAGCAGCGTCGGAGGGGGCCGACCCTACAATGAGCAGTTCTTC,CASSVGGGRPYNEQFF
TRBJ2-7,TRBV7-9,NA,NA,TGTGCCAGCAGCAAGCAGGGGATCCCCTACGAGCAGTACTTC,CASSKQGIPYEQYF
TRBJ2-1,TRBV7-2,NA,TRBD2,TGTGCCAGCAGCTCCCTCGGGAGCGGGAGAGGCAATGAGCAGTTCTTC,CASSSLGSGRGNEQFF
TRBJ2-5,TRBV5-6,NA,TRBD1,TGTGCCAGCAGCTTGACAGGGGAAGAGACCCAGTACTTC,CASSLTGEETQYF
TRBJ2-3,TRBV15,NA,NA,TGTGCCACCAGCACCAGGGGCCCTTCCACAGATACGCAGTATTTT,CATSTRGPSTDTQYF